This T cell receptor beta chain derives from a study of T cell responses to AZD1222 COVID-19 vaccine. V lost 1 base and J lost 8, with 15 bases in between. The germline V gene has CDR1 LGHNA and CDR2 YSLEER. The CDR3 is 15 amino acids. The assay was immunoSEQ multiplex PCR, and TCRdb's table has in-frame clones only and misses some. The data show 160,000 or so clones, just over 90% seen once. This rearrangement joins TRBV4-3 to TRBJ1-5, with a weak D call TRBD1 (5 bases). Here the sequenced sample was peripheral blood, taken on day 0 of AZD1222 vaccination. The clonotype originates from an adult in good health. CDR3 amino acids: CASSQGGRWGEPQHF. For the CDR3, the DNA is TGCGCCAGCAGCCAAGGTGGCAGGTGGGGGGAGCCCCAGCATTTT.